A single sample gave rise to the 6 T cell receptor beta chains below, sequenced in a study of beta chain features in type 1 diabetes. The study reverse transcribed the entire isolated RNA, so it sequenced expressed TCRB transcripts. Sequenced by immunoSEQ multiplex PCR; TCRdb stores in-frame clones only, minus some. The data hold some 500,000 clones, with about 10% observed a single time. Material: naive CD4+ T cells from blood. The origin of the receptors is a young woman in good health.

This chain connects TRBV9 to TRBJ2-2; D uncertain. V was trimmed by 0 bases and J by 3 bases, leaving 6 bases between them. Germline assignment: CDR1 SGDLS and CDR2 YYNGEE. This CDR3 has 14 amino acids. The CDR3 DNA reads TGTGCCAGCAGCGTAGCACTCGACACCGGGGAGCTGTTTTTT. This codes for CASSVALDTGELFF.

This clone was found a few times. V gene TRBV11-2 combines with J gene TRBJ2-3; D possibly uses TRBD1 or TRBD2 (5 bases each). The CDR3 spans 14 residues. Germline V gene sequence: CDR1 SGHAT, CDR2 FQNNGV. V lost 5 bases and J 4 bases, leaving 13 bases between the germline ends. The CDR3 coding sequence is TGTGCCAGCAGCAGGGGCTGGGGACCAGATACGCAGTATTTT. This gives the protein CASSRGWGPDTQYF.

A few counts support this clone. The chain's CDR3 is CASKGATSTDTQYF. CDR3 nucleotide sequence: TGTGCCAGTAAGGGGGCGACTAGCACAGATACGCAGTATTTT. This sequence joins TRBV25-1 and TRBJ2-3; 7 nucleotides match TRBD1. V trimming: 9 bases; J trimming: 0 bases; junction bases outside the gene matches: 6. The CDR3 is made up of 14 amino acids. The V gene's germline CDR1 is MGHDK and CDR2 SYGVNS.

The chain uses TRBV7-3 and TRBJ2-3; TRBD1 matches at 9 bases. CDR1 is SGHTA and CDR2 is FQGTGA in the germline V gene. The J segment lost 2 bases and the V segment lost 1 base, leaving 10 bases of the junction unmatched. This CDR3 has 18 residues. This chain's CDR3 is CASSLRSKGTGSTDTQYF. The CDR3 DNA reads as TGTGCCAGCAGCTTAAGGTCCAAAGGGACAGGGTCCACAGATACGCAGTATTTT.

This clone was observed at least ten times. Within the sample, other DNA sequences also encode this same CDR3. This chain links TRBV9 with TRBJ2-1; no firm D call. V was pared by 3 bases and J by 5 bases, with 3 bases between. Per germline, CDR1 SGDLS and CDR2 YYNGEE. The CDR3 contains 11 residues. The CDR3 DNA sequence: TGTGCCAGCAGCGGAAACAATGAGCAGTTCTTC. It codes for CASSGNNEQFF.

This chain links TRBV9 with TRBJ2-1; D might be TRBD2 (6 bases). The CDR3 has 14 residues. The germline V gene encodes CDR1 SGDLS and CDR2 YYNGEE. The V end lost 0 bases, the J end lost 4 bases, and 8 bases lay between the germline ends. CDR3 sequence reads: CASSVGGLYNEQFF. As DNA, the CDR3 is TGTGCCAGCAGCGTAGGGGGACTTTACAATGAGCAGTTCTTC.